These 6 T cell receptor beta chains came from one sample sequenced in a study of blood T cell repertoires in COVID-19. Clones were sequenced by immunoSEQ multiplex PCR, and TCRdb holds only the in-frame ones, with some missing. The top ten hold under 35% of the sample, which has 15,000 to 16,000 clones, roughly 76% seen once. The sequenced material came from peripheral blood. These receptors were collected from a man aged 70 or older with active or convalescent COVID-19.

In its sample, this clone was seen a few times. The CDR3 coding sequence is TGCAGTGCCGCCCAGGGCTACGAGCAGTACTTC. Its translation: CSAAQGYEQYF. V and J are TRBV20-1 and TRBJ2-7, with D perhaps TRBD1 (5 bases). V was cut by 6 bases and J by 3 bases, with 9 bases left in between. Germline-derived CDR1 and CDR2 are DFQATT and SNEGSKA (reference sequence). This CDR3 has 11 amino acids.

The chain combines TRBV29-1 with TRBJ2-3, with 7 bases that match TRBD2. V trimming: 4 bases; J trimming: 4 bases; junction bases outside the gene matches: 11. The germline V gene encodes CDR1 SQVTM and CDR2 ANQGSEA. The CDR3 has 15 amino acids. The CDR3, as DNA: TGCAGCGTTGGGGGCGGGAGCCGACGGGCAGATACGCAGTATTTT. As protein: CSVGGGSRRADTQYF.

The gene calls are TRBV6-2 or TRBV6-3 and TRBJ2-7; 9 bases match TRBD1. This CDR3 is 14 amino acids long. Germline V gives CDR1 MNHEY, CDR2 SVGEGT. The ends lost 5 bases at V and 3 bases at J; junction bases unmatched: 5. The CDR3 sequence is CASSLGQGVYEQYF. CDR3 DNA sequence: TGTGCCAGCAGTCTGGGACAGGGAGTCTACGAGCAGTACTTC.

This rearrangement joins TRBV28 to TRBJ1-2; D is unresolved. The V and J ends lost 8 bases and 3 bases respectively, with 19 bases between them. Germline V CDR1 and CDR2: MDHEN, SYDVKM. This CDR3 spans 15 amino acids. Here the CDR3 DNA reads TGTGCCAGCCAACAGCGGGGATTCGGGGACTATGGCTACACCTTC. Residues: CASQQRGFGDYGYTF.

The J gene is TRBJ2-1, the V gene TRBV28; D is perhaps TRBD1 (6 bases). CDR3 length: 15 amino acids. Germline V CDR1 and CDR2: MDHEN, SYDVKM. Trimming left V 4 bases short and J 10 bases short, with 20 bases between. Here the CDR3 DNA reads TGTGCCAGCAGTTCTACAGGACAGAGACAAATCGAGCAGTTCTTC. Its protein is CASSSTGQRQIEQFF.

The chain couples TRBV6-5 to TRBJ2-3; TRBD2 aligns across 7 bases. This CDR3 spans 14 amino acids. Germline V gives CDR1 MNHEY, CDR2 SVGAGI. Losses at the gene ends were 0 bases for V and 5 bases for J; bases not matched to a gene: 2. The CDR3 nucleotides are TGTGCCAGCAGTTACTCAGGGAGGGTAGATACGCAGTATTTT. This translates into CASSYSGRVDTQYF.